Listed below are T cell receptor beta chains from one sample, sequenced in a study of blood T cell repertoires in COVID-19. TCRdb's copy holds only in-frame clones and misses some; the assay was immunoSEQ multiplex PCR. The profile shows roughly 260,000 clones, approximately 91% of them singletons. Sequenced sample: peripheral blood. Every receptor here comes from a woman aged 25 to 39 with COVID-19, enrolled during active disease. CDR3s include the opening cysteine and the closing phenylalanine or tryptophan. The order of the fields is CDR3 protein, clone size, V gene. Size values are once, few and many counts, or a class for expanded clones, and some rows have none.

CASSELRTEQFF - TRBV6-1
CASSKGGLAPYNEQFF once TRBV7-8
CASSFGPRGTDTQYF - TRBV5-1
CASSYMPGQTYNEQFF - TRBV5-1
CASSLRGGNSPLHF - TRBV27
CASSFGGHTDTQYF - TRBV5-1
CASSPLPAGVVNEQFF - TRBV18
CASRTGGGQETQYF - TRBV6-5
CASSPGGRGSYEQYF - TRBV19
CASSYSGQGWVMGAFF once TRBV6-5
CASSTRWGHSYEQYF - TRBV6-2/TRBV6-3
CASLQGDTEAFF - TRBV28
CASSARRVVGETQYF - TRBV21-1
CASSHLREGRNEQYF - TRBV3-1/TRBV3-2
CASSFGTGNYEQYF once TRBV5-4